This T cell receptor beta chain was identified in a study of blood T cell repertoires in COVID-19. Clinical history reported by participants formed the basis on which cohorts were assigned. As handled by the study authors: Researchers report that nucleated cell counts were estimated from reference gene primer amplification. Assay: immunoSEQ multiplex PCR; the TCRdb copy retains only in-frame clones and omits some. That table supplies the V and J calls and clone size; D and trimming were determined from the DNA. The sample has some 500,000 clones, 88% seen once; the top ten hold 1.8%. Input material: PBMCs or T cells enriched from blood (not recorded which). The sequence came from a woman in her forties who had recovered from COVID-19.

In nucleotides, the CDR3 is TGCGCCAGCAGCCCCACAGGGGATGGGGCCAACGTCCTGACTTTC. Translated: CASSPTGDGANVLTF. The genes are TRBV4-3 and TRBJ2-6, with 7 nucleotides matching TRBD1. Losses at the gene ends were 4 bases for V and 3 bases for J; bases not matched to a gene: 3. This CDR3 has 15 amino acids. Germline V gene lookup returns CDR1 LGHNA and CDR2 YSLEER.